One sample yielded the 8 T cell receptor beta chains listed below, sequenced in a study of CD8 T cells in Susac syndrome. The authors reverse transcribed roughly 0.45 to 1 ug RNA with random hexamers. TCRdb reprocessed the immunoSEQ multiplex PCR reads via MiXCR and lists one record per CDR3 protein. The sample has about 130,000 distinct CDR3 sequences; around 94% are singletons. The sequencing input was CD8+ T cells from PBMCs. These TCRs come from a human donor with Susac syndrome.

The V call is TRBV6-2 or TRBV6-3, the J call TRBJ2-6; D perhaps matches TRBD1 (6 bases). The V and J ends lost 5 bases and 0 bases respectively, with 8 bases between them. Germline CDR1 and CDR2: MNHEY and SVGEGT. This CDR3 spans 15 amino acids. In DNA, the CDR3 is TGTGCCAGCAGTCCAGGGGACTCTGGGGCCAACGTCCTGACTTTC. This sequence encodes CASSPGDSGANVLTF.

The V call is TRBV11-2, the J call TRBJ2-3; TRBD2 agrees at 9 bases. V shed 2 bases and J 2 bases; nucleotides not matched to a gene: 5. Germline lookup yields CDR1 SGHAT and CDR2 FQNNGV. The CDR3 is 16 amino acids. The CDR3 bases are TGTGCCAGCAGCTTATCGACTAGCGGTATCACAGATACGCAGTATTTT. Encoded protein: CASSLSTSGITDTQYF.

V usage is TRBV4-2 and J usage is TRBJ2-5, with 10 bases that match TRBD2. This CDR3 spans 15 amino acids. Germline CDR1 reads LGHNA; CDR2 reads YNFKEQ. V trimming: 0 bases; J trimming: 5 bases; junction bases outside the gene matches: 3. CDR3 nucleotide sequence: TGTGCCAGCAGCCAAGATATTAGCGGGGGGGAGACCCAGTACTTC. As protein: CASSQDISGGETQYF.

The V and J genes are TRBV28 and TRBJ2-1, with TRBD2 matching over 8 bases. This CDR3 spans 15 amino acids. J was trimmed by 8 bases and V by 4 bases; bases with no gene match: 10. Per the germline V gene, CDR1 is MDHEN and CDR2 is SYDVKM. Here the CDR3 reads CASSSPGLGEDEQFF. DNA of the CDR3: TGTGCCAGCAGTTCTCCGGGACTAGGGGAAGATGAGCAGTTCTTC.

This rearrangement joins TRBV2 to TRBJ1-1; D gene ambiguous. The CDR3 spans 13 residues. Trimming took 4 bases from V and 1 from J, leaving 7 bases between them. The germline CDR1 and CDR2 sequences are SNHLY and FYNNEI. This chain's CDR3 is CASSGSANTEAFF. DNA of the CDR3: TGTGCCAGCAGTGGGTCAGCGAACACTGAAGCTTTCTTT.

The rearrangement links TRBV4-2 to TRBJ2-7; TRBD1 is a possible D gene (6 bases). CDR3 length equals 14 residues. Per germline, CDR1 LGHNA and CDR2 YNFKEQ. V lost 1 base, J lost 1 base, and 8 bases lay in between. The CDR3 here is CASSQVGQSYEQYF. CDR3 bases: TGTGCCAGCAGCCAAGTCGGACAGTCCTACGAGCAGTACTTC.

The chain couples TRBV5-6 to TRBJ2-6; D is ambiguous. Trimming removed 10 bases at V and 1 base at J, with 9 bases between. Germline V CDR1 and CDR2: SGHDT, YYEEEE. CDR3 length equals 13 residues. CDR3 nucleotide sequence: TGTGCCCTGGTGGGGTCTGGGGCCAACGTCCTGACTTTC. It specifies CALVGSGANVLTF.

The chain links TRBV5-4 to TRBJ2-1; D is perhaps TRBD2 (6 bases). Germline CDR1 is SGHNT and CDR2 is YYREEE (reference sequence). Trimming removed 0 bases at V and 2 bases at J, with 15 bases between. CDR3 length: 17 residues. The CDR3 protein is CASSLGGVVGPYNEQFF. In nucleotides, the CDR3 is TGTGCCAGCAGCTTGGGGGGGGTGGTGGGGCCCTACAATGAGCAGTTCTTC.